These 9 T cell receptor beta chains were sequenced from one sample in a study of CD8+ T cells in alopecia areata. RNA was isolated and reverse transcribed to cDNA, the sequencing template. TCRdb's copy holds only in-frame clones and misses some; the assay was immunoSEQ multiplex PCR. The table lists a few hundred thousand clones, around two fifths of them singletons. The treatment was: oral pan-JAK inhibitor, 5-10 mg twice daily. The starting material was CD4+ T cells sorted from blood, obtained around week 30, from a patient treated with tofacitinib. The origin of the receptors is a human donor with alopecia areata.

The CDR3 DNA follows: TGTGCCAGCAGACTAACAGCTAACTATGGCTACACCTTC. It specifies CASRLTANYGYTF. The chain employs TRBV6-5 and TRBJ1-2, with unresolved D. The CDR3 is 13 residues long. Germline assignment: CDR1 MNHEY and CDR2 SVGAGI. The ends were cut back, 6 bases at V and 0 bases at J, with 8 bases in the middle.

The chain uses TRBV5-6 and TRBJ2-7, with 7 bases matching TRBD1. Per the germline V gene, CDR1 is SGHDT and CDR2 is YYEEEE. V lost 0 bases to trimming and J lost 4 bases; unmatched junction nucleotides: 4. This CDR3 has 14 residues. In DNA, the CDR3 is TGTGCCAGCAGCTTGGAAGGGGGCTGGTACGAGCAGTACTTC. This sequence encodes CASSLEGGWYEQYF.

The CDR3 reads CAWDRGSTEAFF. CDR3 bases: TGTGCCTGGGACAGGGGATCCACTGAAGCTTTCTTT. This sequence joins TRBV30 and TRBJ1-1, with 8 bases that match TRBD1. In germline, CDR1 is GTSNPN, CDR2 SVGIG (reference sequence). V was pared by 5 bases and J by 4 bases, with 3 bases of the junction left unmatched. The CDR3 is made up of 12 amino acids. Based on the CDR3 plus reference TRBV30 and TRBJ1-1, the full variable domain is SQTIHQWPATLVQPVGSPLSLECTVEGTSNPNLYWYRQAAGRGLQLLFYSVGIGQISSEVPQNLSASRPQDRQFILSSKKLLLSDSGFYLCAWDRGSTEAFFGQGTRLTVV.

The CDR3 spells CASSYAGQGAYNEQFF. CDR3 coding DNA: TGTGCCAGCAGTTACGCGGGACAGGGGGCCTACAATGAGCAGTTCTTC. The V call is TRBV6-5, the J call TRBJ2-1; TRBD1 matches at 11 bases. Germline assignment: CDR1 MNHEY and CDR2 SVGAGI. V was clipped by 2 bases and J by 2 bases; unmatched bases: 2. The CDR3 is made up of 16 amino acids.

This chain uses TRBV5-1 with TRBJ2-1, with TRBD2 identical over 10 bases. This CDR3 region has 15 residues. Per the germline V gene, CDR1 is SGHRS and CDR2 is YFSETQ. Trimming took 2 bases from V and 7 from J; bases not matched to a gene: 6. The CDR3 sequence is CASSFGLAGENEQFF. The CDR3 DNA is TGCGCCAGCAGCTTCGGGCTAGCGGGAGAAAATGAGCAGTTCTTC.

The J gene is TRBJ2-1, the V gene TRBV27, with 13 bases matching TRBD2. Trimming removed 6 bases from V and 9 bases from J; junction bases left unmatched: 11. The CDR3 has 16 amino acids. Germline V lookup: CDR1 MNHEY, CDR2 SMNVEV (reference sequence). This CDR3 is CASSRTSGSVGGEQFF. The CDR3 nucleotides are TGTGCCAGCAGCCGGACTAGCGGGAGTGTGGGGGGTGAGCAGTTCTTC.

There are a few counts of this clone. V and J are TRBV25-1 and TRBJ2-2; maybe TRBD2 (7 bases). CDR1 MGHDK and CDR2 SYGVNS come from the germline V gene. The V gene lost 4 bases and the J gene lost 7 bases, with 13 bases spanning the gap. The CDR3 consists of 14 residues. CDR3 loop: CASSAHREGGELFF. CDR3 in DNA: TGTGCCAGCAGTGCGCACAGGGAGGGCGGGGAGCTGTTTTTT.

This clone was picked up a small number of times. This chain links TRBV4-1 with TRBJ2-3; D might be TRBD1 or TRBD2, each matching 5 bases. The germline V and J ends were trimmed by 1 base and 7 bases, with 15 bases remaining between them. The CDR3 totals 15 residues. Germline V gives CDR1 MGHRA, CDR2 YSYEKL. This CDR3 reads CASSQGFRDGNTQYF. The CDR3 nucleotides are TGCGCCAGCAGCCAAGGGTTCCGGGACGGGAATACGCAGTATTTT.

The chain couples TRBV5-1 to TRBJ2-6; D is ambiguous. The V end lost 0 bases, the J end lost 1 base, and 8 bases lay between the germline ends. The CDR3 totals 16 residues. CDR1 and CDR2 (germline): SGHRS, YFSETQ. The CDR3 here is CASSLGSPSGANVLTF. The CDR3 bases are TGCGCCAGCAGCTTGGGGTCCCCTTCTGGGGCCAACGTCCTGACTTTC.